Listed below are T cell receptor beta chains from one sample, sequenced in a study of a mutant IDH1 vaccine in newly diagnosed glioma. These receptors' antigens are unknown. TCRdb's copy holds only in-frame clones and misses some; the assay was immunoSEQ multiplex PCR. The sample lists roughly 34,000 clones, more than 75% occurring once. The specimen comprised PBMCs, sampled from a glioma patient whose treatment included an IDH1 peptide vaccine. The origin of the receptors is a woman in her thirties with glioma. The CDR3 runs from the conserved cysteine through the conserved F or W. A D gene is named only where the DNA matches it firmly. Clone size is stated in some rows and not others, as once, few, many or a class when expanded.

CDR3nt | CDR3aa | v_gene | d_gene | abundance | j_gene
TGCGCCAGCAGCAGAGCCGGGACAGGGGGACAAAATGAAAAACTGTTTTTT | CASSRAGTGGQNEKLFF | TRBV5-1 | TRBD1 | few | TRBJ1-4
TGTGCCAGCAGCCATCAGGGGAGGACTGAAGCTTTCTTT | CASSHQGRTEAFF | TRBV5-4 | . | . | TRBJ1-1
TGTGCCAGCAGCTTATCGTCTTTGCCGGGACAGGGGGCTAACACTGAAGCTTTCTTT | CASSLSSLPGQGANTEAFF | TRBV7-2 | TRBD1 | . | TRBJ1-1
TGTGCTAGCCTGACTAGCGGGGGAGATACGCAGTATTTT | CASLTSGGDTQYF | TRBV12-5 | TRBD2 | . | TRBJ2-3
TGTGCCAGCAGGGGAGGGGCCTCTCTCGATGGCTACACCTTC | CASRGGASLDGYTF | TRBV5-4 | . | . | TRBJ1-2
TGCGCCAGCAGCCTCTTACTGCCCGAAAATGAGCAGTTCTTC | CASSLLLPENEQFF | TRBV4-1 | . | . | TRBJ2-1
TGTGCCAGCAGCCCGGGGGGCTGGACCTACGAGCAGTACTTC | CASSPGGWTYEQYF | TRBV7-2 | . | . | TRBJ2-7
TGTGCCAGCAGCCACCGCGGAATCACGGCAATGAACACTGAAGCTTTCTTT | CASSHRGITAMNTEAFF | TRBV7-2 | . | . | TRBJ1-1
TGCGCCAGCAGCCCGGGGGGGTGGCAAGAGACCCAGTACTTC | CASSPGGWQETQYF | TRBV5-1 | TRBD2 | . | TRBJ2-5
TGCGCCAGCAGCCGGGCGGGGAGGGACAGCTATGGCTACACCTTC | CASSRAGRDSYGYTF | TRBV4-1 | TRBD1 | . | TRBJ1-2
TGTGCCAGCAGCTTTTCGAGTGGATGGGGTTGGGAGACCCAGTACTTC | CASSFSSGWGWETQYF | TRBV7-9 | . | . | TRBJ2-5
TGTGCCAGCAGTCTGACCTCCTGGTCGAGCTATGGCTACACCTTC | CASSLTSWSSYGYTF | TRBV6-5 | . | . | TRBJ1-2
TGTGCCAGCAGTTACGACGTGGGTACCCACGAGCAGTACTTC | CASSYDVGTHEQYF | TRBV6-5 | . | . | TRBJ2-7
TGTGCCAGCAGCTGCGCAACAGGGGACTATGGCTACACCTTC | CASSCATGDYGYTF | TRBV5-6 | TRBD1 | . | TRBJ1-2
TGTGCCAGCAGCTTGGCCCAGGCAGACGAGCAGTACTTC | CASSLAQADEQYF | TRBV5-4 | . | . | TRBJ2-7
TGTGCCAGCAGCTTAGGGCGGGATTCACCCCTCCACTTT | CASSLGRDSPLHF | TRBV7-2 | . | . | TRBJ1-6
TGCGCCAGCAGCCAGGGAGCGAACACCGGGGAGCTGTTTTTT | CASSQGANTGELFF | TRBV5-1 | . | once | TRBJ2-2
TGTGCCAGCAGCCCCAGTCCGGACCTAGGAAACACCATATATTTT | CASSPSPDLGNTIYF | TRBV5-5 | . | . | TRBJ1-3
TGCGCCAGCAGCTTAGAGAACCAAGAGACCCAGTACTTC | CASSLENQETQYF | TRBV5-1 | . | . | TRBJ2-5
TGCGCCAGCAGTCAATCCCCAAAAGCCATTCAGTACTTC | CASSQSPKAIQYF | TRBV23-1 | . | . | TRBJ2-4
TGTGCCAGTACCAGGGGGGGGAATCAGCCCCAGCATTTT | CASTRGGNQPQHF | TRBV19 | TRBD1 | . | TRBJ1-5
. | CASSWGRGNWYF | TRBV5-6 | . | . | TRBJ2-5
TGTGCCAGCAGTGAAGTTTCAGGGACAGGAGATCAGCCCCAGCATTTT | CASSEVSGTGDQPQHF | TRBV2 | TRBD1 | . | TRBJ1-5
TGCGCCAGCAGTACCAGGGTCATGAACACTGAAGCTTTCTTT | CASSTRVMNTEAFF | TRBV4-1 | . | . | TRBJ1-1
TGTGCCATCAGTGAGCTCGGGGGCCCAAGCACAGATACGCAGTATTTT | CAISELGGPSTDTQYF | TRBV10-3 | . | . | TRBJ2-3
TGCGCCAGCAGCTTTGCGGCCGGGGAGCTGTTTTTT | CASSFAAGELFF | TRBV5-1 | . | . | TRBJ2-2
TGCGCCAGCAGCCTGAAATCTGGGGAGCTGTTTTTT | CASSLKSGELFF | TRBV5-1 | . | . | TRBJ2-2
TGTGCCAGCAGTTGGGACAGGGCGCTCCGGTATGGCTACACCTTC | CASSWDRALRYGYTF | TRBV27 | TRBD1 | . | TRBJ1-2
TGCGCCAGCAGCCAAAGCCCTACAGGGGTGGGCGAGCAGTACTTC | CASSQSPTGVGEQYF | TRBV5-1 | TRBD1 | . | TRBJ2-7
TGTGCCAGCAGCGTAGGCCTCCAAAACATTCAGTACTTC | CASSVGLQNIQYF | TRBV9 | . | . | TRBJ2-4
TGTGCCAGCAGCTCACGCTTACACCGGGACAGGGGAAAGGGCGAGCAGTACTTC | CASSSRLHRDRGKGEQYF | TRBV7-9 | TRBD1 | . | TRBJ2-7